Listed here are 30 T cell receptor beta chains from one sample, sequenced in a study (dated by TCRdb to about 2015). Libraries were built with 5' RACE. The sample was run on an Illumina MiSeq. TCRdb reprocessed the public reads (quality trimming at Q25 with fastp, clone calling with MiXCR) and kept in-frame beta chains. Here each entry gathers all rows of one CDR3 protein and keeps the most common genes and DNA. This sample comprises 50,000 to 80,000 distinct CDR3 sequences, around a fifth of them detected only once. The top ten hold about 3% of the sample. Sample: memory CD4+ T cells sorted from a lymph node. The meaning of the sample's cell subset or site label: memory CD4+ T cells, CD4+CD45RO+CD25-. The receptors were gathered from a female donor with breast cancer.

This clonotype was counted many times. The chain links TRBV5-1 to TRBJ2-3; TRBD2 is a possible D gene (7 bases). The CDR3 consists of 13 residues. Germline V CDR1 and CDR2: SGHRS, YFSETQ. V lost 3 bases and J 5 bases, leaving 10 bases between the germline ends. DNA of the CDR3: TGCGCCAGCAGCTCGGGGGGCAAAGATACGCAGTATTTT. Amino acids: CASSSGGKDTQYF.

The V gene is TRBV7-2, the J gene TRBJ2-1; TRBD2 matches at 13 bases. Germline V gives CDR1 SGHTA, CDR2 FQGNSA. There are 15 residues in the CDR3. The junction had 5 bases not matched to a gene; V was cut back by 5 bases and J by 7 bases. Here the CDR3 reads CASSRGLAGDNEQFF. DNA for the CDR3: TGTGCCAGCAGCCGTGGACTAGCGGGAGATAATGAGCAGTTCTTC.

Ten or more counts support this clonotype. The CDR3, as DNA: TGCGCCAGCAGCTTGGAGTCCTCCACAGATACGCAGTATTTT. Protein: CASSLESSTDTQYF. The chain combines TRBV5-1 with TRBJ2-3; D is undetermined. This CDR3 has 14 amino acids. The germline CDR1 and CDR2 sequences are SGHRS and YFSETQ. V gave up 0 bases and J gave up 2 bases, with 7 bases separating them.

The chain recombines TRBV9 with TRBJ1-2; 10 nucleotides align to TRBD1. Trimming took 4 bases from V and 10 from J; bases not matched to a gene: 7. The CDR3 sequence is 13 residues long. CDR1 SGDLS and CDR2 YYNGEE come from the germline V gene. CDR3 sequence: CASSPSDRGDYTF. The CDR3 DNA is TGTGCCAGCAGCCCGTCGGACAGGGGGGACTACACCTTC. Drawing the rest from reference TRBV9 and TRBJ1-2, the complete variable domain is DSGVTQTPKHLITATGQRVTLRCSPRSGDLSVYWYQQSLDQGLQFLIQYYNGEERAKGNILERFSAQQFPDLHSELNLSSLELGDSALYFCASSPSDRGDYTFGSGTRLTVV.

This clonotype has ten or more counts. The rearrangement links TRBV12-3 or TRBV12-4 to TRBJ2-3, with 8 bases fitting TRBD2. The trim removed 6 bases at V and 1 base at J, leaving 6 bases unmatched. CDR3 size: 15 residues. In nucleotides, the CDR3 is TGTGCCAGCAGCCCCCCTAGCGGGCGCACAGATACGCAGTATTTT. This encodes CASSPPSGRTDTQYF.

This clonotype was seen repeatedly, ten times or more. This chain uses TRBV5-4 with TRBJ2-7; 9 bases fit TRBD2. The CDR3 is 15 residues long. In germline, CDR1 is SGHNT, CDR2 YYREEE (reference sequence). Trimming removed 4 bases from V and 4 bases from J; junction bases left unmatched: 9. The chain's CDR3 is CASSPGGLAEYEQYF. CDR3 nucleotide sequence: TGTGCCAGCAGCCCGGGGGGACTAGCAGAGTACGAGCAGTACTTC. Combining the CDR3 with reference TRBV5-4 and TRBJ2-7 gives the whole variable domain ETGVTQSPTHLIKTRGQQVTLRCSSQSGHNTVSWYQQALGQGPQFIFQYYREEENGRGNFPPRFSGLQFPNYSSELNVNALELDDSALYLCASSPGGLAEYEQYFGPGTRLTVT.

This clonotype appeared many times. The V and J genes are TRBV29-1 and TRBJ2-5; no reliable D call. This CDR3 contains 11 residues. Germline V lookup: CDR1 SQVTM, CDR2 ANQGSEA. V was clipped by 7 bases and J by 7 bases, with 13 bases between them. The DNA for the CDR3 is TGCAGCGCCGAACTCCCCCGGACCCAGTACTTC. This gives the protein CSAELPRTQYF. Variable domain in full (rest from reference TRBV29-1 and TRBJ2-5): SAVISQKPSRDICQRGTSLTIQCQVDSQVTMMFWYRQQPGQSLTLIATANQGSEATYESGFVIDKFPISRPNLTFSTLTVSNMSPEDSSIYLCSAELPRTQYFGPGTRLLVL.

The table lists this clonotype with a few counts. V is TRBV4-2 and J is TRBJ2-7; 7 bases fit TRBD2. J gave up 9 bases and V 0 bases, and 17 bases lay outside the gene matches. The CDR3 sequence is 17 residues long. The germline CDR1 and CDR2 sequences are LGHNA and YNFKEQ. This CDR3 is CASSQEYLSSGNAGQYF. As DNA, the CDR3 is TGTGCCAGCAGCCAAGAGTATTTGTCTAGCGGAAACGCGGGGCAGTACTTC.

This clonotype is termed medium-sized (0.01 to 0.1%). This chain uses TRBV7-2 with TRBJ2-3; 8 positions agree with TRBD2. This CDR3 is built from 15 residues. Trimming cost V 5 bases and J 2 bases; bases outside gene matches: 6. Germline CDR1 and CDR2: SGHTA and FQGNSA. CDR3 sequence (DNA): TGTGCCAGCAGCGACGGGACTAGAACCACAGATACGCAGTATTTT. This encodes CASSDGTRTTDTQYF.

This chain connects TRBV4-1 to TRBJ1-4, with D uncertain. This CDR3 region has 13 residues. Germline V gene sequence: CDR1 MGHRA, CDR2 YSYEKL. V lost 6 bases and J 8 bases, leaving 13 bases between the germline ends. Here the CDR3 DNA reads TGCGCCAGCAGGACAAGCCGAAAGGAAAAACTGTTTTTT. This codes for CASRTSRKEKLFF.

The sample holds one count of this clonotype. A read error may be the cause here, since a much bigger clone is one base away. This chain links TRBV6-1 with TRBJ2-5; unclear D gene. Germline CDR1 MNHNS, CDR2 SASEGT. This CDR3 has 14 amino acids. Trimming cost V 7 bases and J 6 bases, with 18 bases left between them. CDR3 DNA sequence: TGTGCCAGCAATCCCACATTTCTCCTGAAGACCCAGTACTTC. Residues: CASNPTFLLKTQYF.

This clonotype was counted between two and nine times. This sequence joins TRBV18 and TRBJ1-2; D is ambiguous. V was cut by 0 bases and J by 4 bases, with 12 bases left in between. CDR3 size: 15 residues. CDR1 is KGHSH and CDR2 is LQKENI in the germline V gene. Written as DNA, the CDR3 is TGTGCCAGCTCACCACCTGGGGAATTGGGCTATGGCTACACCTTC. It codes for CASSPPGELGYGYTF.

Only a few counts were recorded for this clonotype. The chain has TRBV5-1 and TRBJ2-5, with D possibly matching TRBD1 (5 bases). CDR3 length equals 14 residues. Deletions cut 4 bases from V and 5 bases from J, with 15 bases between. Germline V lookup: CDR1 SGHRS, CDR2 YFSETQ. CDR3 sequence reads: CASSDPQGGETQYF. The CDR3 nucleotides are TGCGCCAGCAGCGATCCTCAGGGTGGGGAGACCCAGTACTTC.

Details on this clonotype: Being one base from a much bigger clone, this may be a read error. The rearrangement joins TRBV6-6 to TRBJ2-5, with 8 bases lining up with TRBD1. V was pared by 8 bases and J by 4 bases, with 6 bases of the junction left unmatched. Germline assignment: CDR1 MNHNY and CDR2 SVGAGI (reference sequence). CDR3 length: 13 residues. CDR3 coding DNA: TGTGCCAGCGGCAGGGGGCCGGGAGAGACCCAGTACTTC. Its protein is CASGRGPGETQYF.

This clonotype was seen ten or more times. The chain carries TRBV20-1 and TRBJ2-6, with D perhaps TRBD2 (6 bases). The germline gives CDR1 DFQATT, CDR2 SNEGSKA (reference sequence). This CDR3 region has 15 residues. V lost 0 bases and J lost 2, with 8 bases in between. DNA for the CDR3: TGCAGTGCTAGAGATTCGGGGGCTGGGGCCAACGTCCTGACTTTC. Translating gives CSARDSGAGANVLTF.

The genes are TRBV27 and TRBJ1-1, with unresolved D. Germline V lookup: CDR1 MNHEY, CDR2 SMNVEV (reference sequence). The CDR3 covers 14 residues. V was clipped by 2 bases and J by 0 bases, with 7 bases between them. The CDR3 reads CASSLRPLNTEAFF. In nucleotides, the CDR3 is TGTGCCAGCAGTTTAAGACCCTTGAACACTGAAGCTTTCTTT.

Only a few counts were recorded for this clonotype. The V call is TRBV3-1, the J call TRBJ1-3; D is undetermined. Germline CDR1 LGHDT, CDR2 YNNKEL (reference sequence). V was trimmed by 1 base and J by 5 bases, leaving 3 bases between them. CDR3 length: 12 amino acids. This chain's CDR3 is CASSQARNTIYF. The CDR3 nucleotides are TGTGCCAGCAGCCAAGCAAGAAACACCATATATTTT.

The chain is built from TRBV12-3 or TRBV12-4 and TRBJ2-7, with D perhaps matching TRBD2 (6 bases). This CDR3 comprises 16 residues. Trimming left V 6 bases short and J 3 bases short, with 21 bases between. The CDR3 is CASSLNRGTLRYEQYF. CDR3 nucleotides: TGTGCCAGCAGCCTAAACCGCGGGACTCTCCGCTACGAGCAGTACTTC.

This clonotype was found a few times. The gene calls are TRBV12-3 or TRBV12-4 and TRBJ2-7; the D call may be TRBD1 or TRBD2 (5 bases each). Trimming took 6 bases from V and 5 from J, leaving 14 bases between them. The CDR3 covers 13 residues. This CDR3 is CASSPIMGDEQYF. For the CDR3, the DNA is TGTGCCAGCAGCCCTATAATGGGGGACGAGCAGTACTTC.

This clonotype has a handful of counts. A much bigger clone sits one base away, suggesting this may be a read error. This likely comes from a read error, as the CDR3 has no conserved phenylalanine or tryptophan at its end. The V and J genes are TRBV9 and TRBJ1-3, with D possibly being TRBD1 (5 bases). This CDR3 is 16 amino acids long. The ends were cut back, 0 bases at V and 8 bases at J, with 18 bases in the middle. Germline V gene sequence: CDR1 SGDLS, CDR2 YYNGEE. CDR3 region: CASSVGGGPEGDTIYC. The CDR3 bases are TGTGCCAGCAGCGTAGGGGGAGGCCCCGAAGGGGACACCATATATTGT.

This sequence joins TRBV11-3 and TRBJ2-5; D may correspond to TRBD1 or TRBD2 (5 bases each). This CDR3 region has 13 residues. CDR1 is SGHNT and CDR2 is YENEEA in the germline V gene. The V end was cut by 4 bases, the J end by 2 bases, with 8 bases between. The DNA for the CDR3 is TGTGCCAGCAGCTCGGGACCTCAAGAGACCCAGTACTTC. Its protein product is CASSSGPQETQYF.

As regards this clonotype: One end of the junction does not line up with germline, which may come from a read error. This sequence joins TRBV3-1 and TRBJ2-2; D is unresolved. This CDR3 has 14 residues. CDR1 LGHDT and CDR2 YNNKEL come from the germline V gene (reference sequence). The DNA for the CDR3 is TGTGCCAGCAGCCTGAGCTTAAACAGCGGGGAGCTGTTTTTT. The encoded protein is CASSLSLNSGELFF. Combining the CDR3 with reference TRBV3-1 and TRBJ2-2 gives the whole variable domain DTAVSQTPKYLVTQMGNDKSIKCEQNLGHDTMYWYKQDSKKFLKIMFSYNNKELIINETVPNRFSPKSPDKAHLNLHINSLELGDSAVYFCASSLSLNSGELFFGEGSRLTVL.

The chain carries TRBV7-9 and TRBJ2-7; 9 bases are a match to TRBD1. The CDR3 totals 15 residues. CDR1 and CDR2 from the germline V gene are SEHNR and FQNEAQ (reference sequence). J gave up 9 bases and V 5 bases, and 14 bases lay outside the gene matches. The CDR3 sequence: CASSASGTGNNGQYF. DNA for the CDR3: TGTGCCAGCAGCGCATCCGGGACAGGGAACAACGGGCAGTACTTC. The full variable domain, rest sourced from reference TRBV7-9 and TRBJ2-7, is DTGVSQNPRHKITKRGQNVTFRCDPISEHNRLYWYRQTLGQGPEFLTYFQNEAQLEKSRLLSDRFSAERPKGSFSTLEIQRTEQGDSAMYLCASSASGTGNNGQYFGPGTRLTVT.

About this clonotype: A much more abundant neighbour one base away suggests this may be a read error. The chain combines TRBV7-6 with TRBJ2-1; TRBD1 matches 7 bases. In germline, CDR1 is SGHVS, CDR2 FNYEAQ. This CDR3 is built from 14 residues. The CDR3 region is CASSLVGTVNEQCF. CDR3 in DNA: TGTGCCAGCAGCTTAGTCGGGACAGTGAATGAGCAGTGCTTC.

DNA of the CDR3: TGTGCCAGCAGCCCCCCCGGGAGGGGATCCTACAATGAGCAGTTCTTC. This sequence encodes CASSPPGRGSYNEQFF. The rearrangement links TRBV7-9 to TRBJ2-1; 8 bases are a match to TRBD2. V trimming: 5 bases; J trimming: 1 base; junction bases outside the gene matches: 7. The germline V gene has CDR1 SEHNR and CDR2 FQNEAQ (reference sequence). The CDR3 contains 16 residues. Together with reference TRBV7-9 and TRBJ2-1, the CDR3 gives the full variable domain: DTGVSQNPRHKITKRGQNVTFRCDPISEHNRLYWYRQTLGQGPEFLTYFQNEAQLEKSRLLSDRFSAERPKGSFSTLEIQRTEQGDSAMYLCASSPPGRGSYNEQFFGPGTRLTVL.

The sample holds a few counts of this clonotype. This CDR3 reads CASSQGDPNEKLFF. CDR3 sequence (DNA): TGCGCCAGCAGCCAAGGGGACCCTAATGAAAAACTGTTTTTT. The chain carries TRBV4-3 and TRBJ1-4, with D tentatively TRBD1 (5 bases). CDR3 size: 14 residues. Trimming removed 1 base at V and 3 bases at J, with 6 bases between. Germline values: CDR1 LGHNA, CDR2 YSLEER.

V and J are TRBV12-3 or TRBV12-4 and TRBJ2-1; 7 nucleotides match TRBD2. The CDR3 runs 15 residues. With V trimmed by 4 bases and J by 9 bases, 12 bases remained unmatched. Here the CDR3 DNA reads TGTGCCAGCAGTTCGACGGCGGGAGTAAGTAGTGAGCAGTTCTTC. This gives the protein CASSSTAGVSSEQFF.

This clonotype has a handful of counts. The chain carries TRBV29-1 and TRBJ2-3, with 11 bases that match TRBD2. J gave up 4 bases and V 4 bases, and 4 bases lay outside the gene matches. This CDR3 comprises 14 residues. In germline, CDR1 is SQVTM, CDR2 ANQGSEA. The CDR3: CSVASGRYSDTQYF. DNA of the CDR3: TGCAGCGTTGCTAGCGGGAGGTACTCAGATACGCAGTATTTT.

Comment on this clonotype: One junction end disagrees with the germline gene, perhaps due to a read error. The V and J genes are TRBV11-2 and TRBJ1-1, with 7 positions matching TRBD1. This CDR3 is 17 amino acids long. The germline CDR1 and CDR2 sequences are SGHAT and FQNNGV. Here the CDR3 DNA reads TGTGCCAGCAGCTTCCAGGGGGGCAAAAGCATGAACACTGAAGCTTTCTTC. It translates to CASSFQGGKSMNTEAFF. Looking up the rest from reference TRBV11-2 and TRBJ1-1 gives the full variable domain: EAGVAQSPRYKIIEKRQSVAFWCNPISGHATLYWYQQILGQGPKLLIQFQNNGVVDDSQLPKDRFSAERLKGVDSTLKIQPAKLEDSAVYLCASSFQGGKSMNTEAFFGQGTRLTVV.

V usage is TRBV4-1 and J usage is TRBJ2-1; 7 bases agree with TRBD1. Germline assignment: CDR1 MGHRA and CDR2 YSYEKL. V was clipped by 0 bases and J by 3 bases; unmatched bases: 5. CDR3 length: 16 residues. The CDR3 protein is CASSQDRQGIYNEQFF. The DNA for the CDR3 is TGCGCCAGCAGCCAAGATCGACAGGGAATCTACAATGAGCAGTTCTTC.